This entry concerns a single T cell receptor beta chain. What it binds is not known. The CDR3 sequence is 13 residues long. V shed 4 bases and J shed 11 bases, with 15 bases lying between them. CDR1 and CDR2 from the germline V gene are SNHLY and FYNNEI. The data are from a study of T cell responses to AZD1222 COVID-19 vaccine. Findings of the study overall: Every sample of the repertoires postdated the peak T cell response.

Assay used: immunoSEQ multiplex PCR; TCRdb lists only in-frame clones, some missing. The sample shows roughly 98,000 clones, around 84% of them seen only once. Specimen: peripheral blood, collected 28 days after the second AZD1222 dose. The chain recombines TRBV2 with TRBJ1-5, with D possibly matching TRBD1 (5 bases). This receptor was identified in an adult who received the AZD1222 COVID-19 vaccine. The CDR3 DNA is TGTGCCAGCAGTGGTGGGGCAGGGACGGCCCAGCATTTT. It codes for CASSGGAGTAQHF. Full variable domain (rest looked up from reference TRBV2 and TRBJ1-5): EPEVTQTPSHQVTQMGQEVILRCVPISNHLYFYWYRQILGQKVEFLVSFYNNEISEKSEIFDDQFSVERPDGSNFTLKIRSTKLEDSAMYFCASSGGAGTAQHFGDGTRLSIL.